These 14 T cell receptor beta chains were sequenced from one sample in a study of control samples from healthy donors and cancer patients. The protocol was immunoSEQ multiplex PCR, while the TCRdb copy is restricted to in-frame clones and leaves out a portion. The profile covers around 100,000 clones, with roughly 92% appearing a single time and about 3% taken by the ten largest. The sequencing input was blood. These receptors originate from a human donor in good health. The donor label of this sample is uncertain.

The rearrangement uses TRBV6-5 and TRBJ2-5; 9 nucleotides align to TRBD2. V dropped 9 bases and J dropped 4; count of bases not matched to a gene: 3. The germline CDR1 and CDR2 sequences are MNHEY and SVGAGI. The CDR3 length is 12 residues. The CDR3 DNA sequence: TGTGCCAGTCGAGCGGGGGGAGAGACCCAGTACTTC. Amino acid sequence: CASRAGGETQYF.

The chain uses TRBV5-5 and TRBJ2-7, with D hard to call. The CDR3 is 14 amino acids. Germline lookup yields CDR1 SGHKS and CDR2 YYEKEE (reference sequence). Trimming shortened V by 7 bases and J by 0 bases, and 14 bases separated the two germline ends. As DNA, the CDR3 is TGTGCCAGCCTGCATGAGGCCACCTCCTACGAGCAGTACTTC. Encoded protein: CASLHEATSYEQYF.

The chain links TRBV5-1 to TRBJ2-1; 10 nucleotides agree with TRBD2. This CDR3 spans 15 amino acids. CDR1 and CDR2 (germline): SGHRS, YFSETQ. V gave up 4 bases and J gave up 4 bases; unmatched junction bases: 5. CDR3 bases: TGCGCCAGCAGCCGTAGCGGGGGGACTTACAATGAGCAGTTCTTC. Translated: CASSRSGGTYNEQFF.

The chain recombines TRBV24-1 with TRBJ2-7; D not certain. Trimming left V 1 base short and J 3 bases short, with 3 bases between. Germline V lookup: CDR1 KGHDR, CDR2 SFDVKD. CDR3 length: 12 residues. The CDR3 nucleotides are TGTGCCACCAGTGATTTAGGCTACGAGCAGTACTTC. Translated: CATSDLGYEQYF.

The gene calls are TRBV9 and TRBJ2-3; D unresolved. This CDR3 spans 14 amino acids. V shed 0 bases and J shed 3 bases, with 8 bases lying between them. Germline V CDR1 and CDR2: SGDLS, YYNGEE. The CDR3 DNA reads TGTGCCAGCAGCGTAGCCAATCCGACAGATACGCAGTATTTT. It encodes CASSVANPTDTQYF.

The rearrangement joins TRBV7-3 to TRBJ1-1, with D unresolved. In germline, CDR1 is SGHTA, CDR2 FQGTGA. V lost 1 base, J lost 3 bases, and 6 bases lay in between. The CDR3 totals 13 residues. The DNA of the CDR3 is TGTGCCAGCAGCTTAATGAAGGACACTGAAGCTTTCTTT. As protein: CASSLMKDTEAFF.

The V call is TRBV19, the J call TRBJ2-6, with TRBD1 matching 8 bases. Germline V gene sequence: CDR1 LNHDA, CDR2 SQIVND (reference sequence). V shed 6 bases, J shed 1 base, and the junction held 11 bases outside the gene matches. This CDR3 contains 18 residues. The CDR3 DNA follows: TGTGCCAGTAGGGGGACAGGTCATACTATTTCTGGGGCCAACGTCCTGACTTTC. Its protein is CASRGTGHTISGANVLTF.

V gene TRBV24-1 combines with J gene TRBJ1-4; TRBD1 aligns across 7 bases. Germline V gene sequence: CDR1 KGHDR, CDR2 SFDVKD. The CDR3 spans 14 residues. V lost 3 bases and J lost 8; bases outside the gene matches: 5. This CDR3 reads CATSDGTASEKLFF. The CDR3 nucleotides are TGTGCCACCAGTGATGGGACAGCCTCAGAAAAACTGTTTTTT.

The J gene is TRBJ1-2, the V gene TRBV7-9; D is perhaps TRBD1 (5 bases). CDR3 length: 12 amino acids. Germline V CDR1 and CDR2: SEHNR, FQNEAQ (reference sequence). Trimming left V 6 bases short and J 3 bases short, with 8 bases between. The DNA for the CDR3 is TGTGCCAGCAGTTCGGGGGACTATGGCTACACCTTC. This encodes CASSSGDYGYTF. Supplemented by reference TRBV7-9 and TRBJ1-2, the full variable domain reads DTGVSQNPRHKITKRGQNVTFRCDPISEHNRLYWYRQTLGQGPEFLTYFQNEAQLEKSRLLSDRFSAERPKGSFSTLEIQRTEQGDSAMYLCASSSGDYGYTFGSGTRLTVV.

V is TRBV30 and J is TRBJ2-2; D is undetermined. The CDR3 covers 12 residues. Germline assignment: CDR1 GTSNPN and CDR2 SVGIG (reference sequence). The V and J ends lost 4 bases and 2 bases respectively, with 5 bases between them. The CDR3 spells CAWTDNTGELFF. The DNA of the CDR3 is TGTGCCTGGACCGACAACACCGGGGAGCTGTTTTTT.

This clone was observed a single time. The chain combines TRBV19 with TRBJ1-2; TRBD1 matches 7 bases. Trimming at V came to 6 bases and at J to 6 bases, leaving 7 bases not matched to a gene. This CDR3 region has 13 residues. Germline CDR1 is LNHDA and CDR2 is SQIVND (reference sequence). For the CDR3, the DNA is TGTGCCAGTAGACAGAACAGGGGAGATGGCTACACCTTC. It yields the protein CASRQNRGDGYTF.

The chain couples TRBV28 to TRBJ1-1; weak D call: TRBD1 (6 bases). Looked up from germline, CDR1 is MDHEN and CDR2 is SYDVKM. V lost 7 bases and J lost 6, with 15 bases in between. The CDR3 is 13 amino acids. Here the CDR3 reads CASIKQGRAEAFF. The DNA of the CDR3 is TGTGCCAGCATAAAACAGGGCAGGGCTGAAGCTTTCTTT.

The CDR3 loop reads CASGLTNQPQHF. CDR3 nucleotides: TGTGCCAGCGGTTTGACGAATCAGCCCCAGCATTTT. The chain has TRBV6-2 or TRBV6-3 and TRBJ1-5; no firm D call. CDR1 is MNHEY, CDR2 SVGEGT, per germline. V was cut by 8 bases and J by 4 bases, with 9 bases left in between. The CDR3 runs 12 residues.

Of note for this clone: The sample has other DNA sequences that encode this CDR3 too. The V and J genes are TRBV15 and TRBJ1-5; perhaps TRBD1 as D (5 bases). The V end lost 1 base, the J end lost 1 base, and 14 bases lay between the germline ends. The CDR3 is 17 residues long. Germline V gene lookup returns CDR1 LNHNV and CDR2 YYDKDF (reference sequence). The CDR3 reads CATSRGRGGGSNQPQHF. CDR3 sequence (DNA): TGTGCCACCAGCAGAGGTCGGGGGGGAGGGAGCAATCAGCCCCAGCATTTT.